This T cell receptor beta chain was sequenced for a study of CD8+CD57+ T cells in acquired aplastic anemia. General study points: Between the patient and control groups, CD8+ Simpson's diversity did not differ significantly.

V shed 8 bases and J 1 base; nucleotides not matched to a gene: 11. The CDR3 totals 16 residues. Germline CDR1 is ENHRY and CDR2 is SYGVKD. It was genomic DNA that served as the template for profiling TCR beta VDJ and CDR3. TCRdb independently ran MiXCR on the reads; one entry per CDR3 protein. Among fewer than 250,000 distinct CDR3 sequences listed, roughly half were seen once. With regard to this clonotype: Its antigen is as yet unknown.

This clonotype originated in a human donor in good health, serving as a control. Sequencing used sorted CD4+, CD8+, or CD8+CD57+ T cells (not recorded which) from PBMCs. The chain combines TRBV10-3 with TRBJ1-1; 9 bases agree with TRBD1. CDR3 bases: TGTGCCATCGCCGGGACAGGGATGAGCGGGAACACTGAAGCTTTCTTT. It yields the protein CAIAGTGMSGNTEAFF.